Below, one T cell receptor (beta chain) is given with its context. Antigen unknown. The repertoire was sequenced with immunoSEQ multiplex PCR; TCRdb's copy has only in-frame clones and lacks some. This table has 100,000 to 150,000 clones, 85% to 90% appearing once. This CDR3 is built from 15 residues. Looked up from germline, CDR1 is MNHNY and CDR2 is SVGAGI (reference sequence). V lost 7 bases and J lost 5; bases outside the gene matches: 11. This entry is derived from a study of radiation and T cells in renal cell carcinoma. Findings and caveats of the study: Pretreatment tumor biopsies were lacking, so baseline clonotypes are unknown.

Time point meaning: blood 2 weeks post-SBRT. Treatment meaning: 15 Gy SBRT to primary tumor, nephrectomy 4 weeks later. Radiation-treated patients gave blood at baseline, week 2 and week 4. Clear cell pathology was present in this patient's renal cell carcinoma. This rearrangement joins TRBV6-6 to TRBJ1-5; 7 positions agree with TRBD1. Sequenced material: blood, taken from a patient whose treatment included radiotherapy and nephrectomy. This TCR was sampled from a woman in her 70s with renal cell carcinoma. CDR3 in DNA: TGTGCCAGCACCCTCGCAGGGGGGTTACATCAGCCCCAGCATTTT. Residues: CASTLAGGLHQPQHF.